Given below is one T cell receptor beta chain in context. Germline CDR1 and CDR2: KGHDR and SFDVKD. This CDR3 has 14 residues. V was pared by 5 bases and J by 8 bases, with 7 bases of the junction left unmatched. Under the authors' procedure: Amplification of reference gene primers was used by the study to estimate nucleated cell counts. Profiled with immunoSEQ multiplex PCR; TCRdb holds only in-frame clones, not every one. V, J and clone size reflect that table, while D and trimming were determined from the DNA. Here the sample spans 68,000 or so clones, roughly 91% being singletons. The data originate from a study of blood T cell repertoires in COVID-19. Across the whole study: The study drew acute and convalescent COVID-19 samples from the United States, Italy and Spain. In each case, the material was cDNA or gDNA derived from T cells, B-cell-depleted T cells, or PBMCs.

This clonotype was obtained from a man over 45 with active COVID-19. The chain employs TRBV24-1 and TRBJ2-4, with TRBD2 matching 8 bases. Source material: peripheral blood. Here the CDR3 reads CATSVSGTGYIQYF. The CDR3 DNA sequence: TGTGCCACCAGTGTTAGCGGGACGGGTTACATTCAGTACTTC.